What follows are 4 T cell receptor beta chains derived from one specimen sequenced in a study of T-cell reconstitution after alpha-beta-depleted transplantation in children (dated by TCRdb to 2016 to 2018). The library was made by PCR. The sequencing machine was an Illumina HiSeq 2500. Molecular barcoding was employed in the preparation of TCR libraries, with unique molecular identifiers being used to normalize TCRbeta repertoire quantification. Through fastp at Q25 and MiXCR, TCRdb rebuilt clones from the public reads, retaining in-frame beta chains. Under each unique CDR3 protein, matching rows form one entry showing the most common genes and DNA. Here the sample has 70,000 or so distinct CDR3 sequences; 11% occur a single time. In total, the top ten clones hold about 13% of the sample. The treatment or condition label for this specimen denotes: allogeneic hematopoietic cell transplantation with graft depleted of TCRalphabeta T cells and CD19 B cells.

The source material was PBMCs, sampled before TCRalphabeta/CD19-depleted stem cell transplant. The receptor source for this set is a boy between 10 and 17 years old with acute myeloid leukemia, due to receive a stem cell transplant.

This clonotype has ten or more counts. The chain employs TRBV6-5 and TRBJ2-7; TRBD2 agrees at 9 bases. CDR1 and CDR2 from the germline V gene are MNHEY and SVGAGI. The CDR3 is 17 amino acids. V shed 4 bases and J 3 bases; nucleotides not matched to a gene: 13. Here the CDR3 DNA reads TGTGCCAGCAGTTTCAACCCCACGGGCGGGAGGGTCTACGAGCAGTACTTC. Translation: CASSFNPTGGRVYEQYF.

This clonotype was counted at least ten times. The rearrangement joins TRBV5-5 to TRBJ1-4, with D unresolved. Germline V gene lookup returns CDR1 SGHKS and CDR2 YYEKEE (reference sequence). The CDR3 contains 17 residues. V dropped 0 bases and J dropped 0 bases, with 12 bases sitting between them. CDR3 in amino acids: CASSLVGVSATNEKLFF. The CDR3 bases are TGTGCCAGCAGCTTGGTCGGGGTGTCAGCAACTAATGAAAAACTGTTTTTT.

The V gene is TRBV7-6, the J gene TRBJ1-6; TRBD1 matches at 11 bases. CDR3 length: 17 residues. V lost 4 bases to trimming and J lost 7 bases; unmatched junction nucleotides: 9. Germline values: CDR1 SGHVS, CDR2 FNYEAQ. The CDR3 DNA sequence: TGTGCCAGCAGCTCAGGGACAGGGGGGAATCTGAATTCACCCCTCCACTTT. Translated, it gives CASSSGTGGNLNSPLHF.

This clonotype was observed many times. Written as DNA, the CDR3 is TGCGCCAGCAGCTTCGGAGGGGGCCTGATCGGGGAGCTGTTTTTT. Residues: CASSFGGGLIGELFF. The V gene is TRBV5-1, the J gene TRBJ2-2; weak D call: TRBD1 (7 bases). In germline, CDR1 is SGHRS, CDR2 YFSETQ. CDR3 length: 15 amino acids. V lost 2 bases to trimming and J lost 7 bases, with 15 bases between them.